Included here is one T cell receptor beta chain sequence, with context. The repertoire was sequenced with immunoSEQ multiplex PCR; TCRdb's copy has only in-frame clones and lacks some. This sample has about 31,000 clones, with approximately 85% found just once. The sample belongs to a study of blood T cell repertoires in COVID-19. For the study at large: In each case, the material was cDNA or gDNA derived from T cells, B-cell-depleted T cells, or PBMCs.

Trimming removed 8 bases from V and 15 bases from J; junction bases left unmatched: 9. Germline V lookup: CDR1 MNHEY, CDR2 SVGAGI. CDR3 length: 12 amino acids. This chain connects TRBV6-5 to TRBJ1-6; 8 bases are a match to TRBD1. The clonotype comes from a man in his fifties or sixties with COVID-19, enrolled during active disease. Sequenced: peripheral blood. This CDR3 is CASSWTGSSLHF. The CDR3 DNA follows: TGTGCCAGCTCCTGGACAGGGTCAAGCCTCCACTTT.